This entry describes one TCR beta chain. The entry originates in a study of T cells in Graves' hyperthyroidism and ophthalmopathy. Every diagnosis used clinical symptoms, serum thyroxine and TRAb, thyroid ultrasound and orbital computed tomography. Researchers took RNA transcripts and amplified the TCR beta CDR3 regions from them. The HTBI set primed first-round TCR CDR3 RT-PCR. TCRdb processed the multiplex PCR reads anew with MiXCR; each CDR3 protein has one entry. In the table there are around 500,000 distinct CDR3 sequences, about 16% of which are singletons. V lost 4 bases, J lost 8 bases, and 11 bases lay in between. CDR1 and CDR2 from the germline V gene are SNHLY and FYNNEI. This CDR3 has 12 residues.

The specimen sequenced was blood. This TCR came from a woman younger than 45 with Graves' ophthalmopathy. This rearrangement joins TRBV2 to TRBJ1-2, with D perhaps matching TRBD1 (5 bases). The CDR3 spells CASSGDHGGYTF. DNA of the CDR3: TGTGCCAGCAGTGGGGACCATGGGGGCTACACCTTC. Variable domain in full (rest from reference TRBV2 and TRBJ1-2): EPEVTQTPSHQVTQMGQEVILRCVPISNHLYFYWYRQILGQKVEFLVSFYNNEISEKSEIFDDQFSVERPDGSNFTLKIRSTKLEDSAMYFCASSGDHGGYTFGSGTRLTVV.